These 7 T cell receptor beta chains share one sample of origin, sequenced in a study of blood T cell repertoires in COVID-19. The protocol was immunoSEQ multiplex PCR, while the TCRdb copy is restricted to in-frame clones and leaves out a portion. Of about 240,000 clones listed, about 81% are singletons. Sequenced sample: peripheral blood. The receptors originated from a woman aged 60-70 years with active or convalescent COVID-19.

J is TRBJ2-7 and V is TRBV30; TRBD2 aligns across 7 bases. The CDR3 consists of 12 residues. Germline V gene lookup returns CDR1 GTSNPN and CDR2 SVGIG (reference sequence). The trim removed 5 bases at V and 5 bases at J, leaving 6 bases unmatched. This chain's CDR3 is CAWAGLSDEQYF. The CDR3 nucleotides are TGTGCCTGGGCGGGACTATCGGACGAGCAGTACTTC.

This clone has ten or more counts. The chain joins TRBV19 to TRBJ1-1, with 9 bases lining up with TRBD1. Germline CDR1 and CDR2: LNHDA and SQIVND (reference sequence). CDR3 length: 14 residues. Trimming removed 5 bases from V and 4 bases from J; junction bases left unmatched: 5. The CDR3 coding sequence is TGTGCCAGTAGTCCCGGACAGGGGCCCACTGAAGCTTTCTTT. Protein product: CASSPGQGPTEAFF.

The chain has TRBV6-1 and TRBJ1-4; possibly TRBD1 for D (6 bases). Germline assignment: CDR1 MNHNS and CDR2 SASEGT. With 2 bases removed from V and 7 bases from J, the gap between germline ends came to 11 bases. The CDR3 has 14 amino acids. CDR3 loop: CASSEQGRVEKLFF. In nucleotides, the CDR3 is TGTGCCAGCAGTGAACAGGGGCGGGTTGAAAAACTGTTTTTT.

The chain is built from TRBV29-1 and TRBJ2-3; 9 bases match TRBD1. Germline V lookup: CDR1 SQVTM, CDR2 ANQGSEA. Trimming at V came to 7 bases and at J to 5 bases, leaving 10 bases not matched to a gene. The CDR3 totals 14 residues. This chain's CDR3 is CSGESGQGLDTQYF. The CDR3 DNA sequence: TGCAGCGGTGAGAGTGGACAGGGGCTAGATACGCAGTATTTT.

This chain connects TRBV13 to TRBJ2-1; 9 bases line up with TRBD2. Germline CDR1 reads PRHDT; CDR2 reads FYEKMQ (reference sequence). With 5 bases clipped from V and 1 base from J, the junction kept 3 bases outside the gene matches. This CDR3 contains 15 residues. The CDR3 region is CASSLAGNSYNEQFF. The CDR3 nucleotides read TGTGCCAGCAGCCTAGCGGGGAATTCCTACAATGAGCAGTTCTTC.

The V gene is TRBV6-1, the J gene TRBJ1-1; the match to TRBD1 covers 10 bases. Germline CDR1 and CDR2: MNHNS and SASEGT. The CDR3 is 18 amino acids. The junction had 8 bases not matched to a gene; V was cut back by 0 bases and J by 1 base. CDR3: CASSEAGLGQGPNTEAFF. In DNA form, the CDR3 reads TGTGCCAGCAGTGAAGCTGGGTTGGGACAGGGGCCGAACACTGAAGCTTTCTTT.

The rearrangement uses TRBV1 and TRBJ1-2. TRBV1 is termed a pseudogene. There are 14 residues in the CDR3. This CDR3 reads CTSSHLVGSYGYTF. The CDR3 nucleotides read TGCACCAGCAGCCACTTAGTCGGTTCCTATGGCTACACCTTC.